The 14 T cell receptor beta chains below come from one sample, sequenced in a study of CD8 T cells in ankylosing spondylitis. Broader study findings: Seemingly distinctive of ankylosing spondylitis blood was a TCR beta motif formed by eight highly homologous variants.

MiXCR, applied by TCRdb to the 5' RACE reads, yields one record per CDR3 protein. The table lists hundreds of thousands of distinct CDR3 sequences, around 11% of them singletons. No cognate antigen is known for these TCRs. The material sequenced was blood, either unsorted or a sorted T cell fraction (not recorded which). The receptor source for this set is a male donor with ankylosing spondylitis.

The sample holds many counts of this clonotype. The chain uses TRBV7-2 and TRBJ2-2; maybe TRBD1 (6 bases). The V gene's germline CDR1 is SGHTA and CDR2 FQGNSA. This CDR3 is built from 14 residues. V lost 1 base to trimming and J lost 4 bases, with 7 bases between them. As DNA, the CDR3 is TGTGCCAGCAGCTTAGGGACAGCCACCGGGGAGCTGTTTTTT. The encoded protein is CASSLGTATGELFF.

The V and J genes are TRBV18 and TRBJ2-4; D perhaps matches TRBD1 (5 bases). Germline-derived CDR1 and CDR2 are KGHSH and LQKENI. This CDR3 contains 15 residues. V lost 6 bases and J 6 bases, leaving 18 bases between the germline ends. The CDR3 DNA is TGTGCCAGCTCCGCCGCGATAAGTAGGGGAAACATTCAGTACTTC. Translating it yields CASSAAISRGNIQYF. Full variable domain (remainder filled in from reference TRBV18 and TRBJ2-4): NAGVMQNPRHLVRRRGQEARLRCSPMKGHSHVYWYRQLPEEGLKFMVYLQKENIIDESGMPKERFSAEFPKEGPSILRIQQVVRGDSAAYFCASSAAISRGNIQYFGAGTRLSVL.

Here the CDR3 DNA reads TGCAGTGCTAGAAAAGTGGGACAGGGGAAGGTGTTTTTT. Encoded protein: CSARKVGQGKVFF. The chain links TRBV20-1 to TRBJ2-2; 10 bases line up with TRBD1. The CDR3 extends over 13 amino acids. Germline V gives CDR1 DFQATT, CDR2 SNEGSKA (reference sequence). Trimming removed 2 bases from V and 15 bases from J; junction bases left unmatched: 9.

The V and J genes are TRBV30 and TRBJ1-2; no reliable D call. V was clipped by 2 bases and J by 4 bases, with 11 bases between them. From germline, CDR1 is GTSNPN and CDR2 SVGIG (reference sequence). The CDR3 runs 13 residues. CDR3 coding DNA: TGTGCCTGGAGTCCTGACGGAAGCTATGGCTACACCTTC. It codes for CAWSPDGSYGYTF.

The J gene is TRBJ2-1, the V gene TRBV20-1, with 8 positions matching TRBD2. Germline lookup yields CDR1 DFQATT and CDR2 SNEGSKA (reference sequence). With V trimmed by 5 bases and J by 8 bases, 11 bases remained unmatched. The CDR3 loop spans 14 amino acids. The DNA of the CDR3 is TGCAGTGCTTTCCCCTGGACCGGGGGGGATGAGCAGTTCTTC. Amino acids: CSAFPWTGGDEQFF.

This clonotype came up a few times. The chain joins TRBV20-1 to TRBJ1-1, with no clear D. V was cut by 3 bases and J by 0 bases, with 5 bases left in between. The germline V gene encodes CDR1 DFQATT and CDR2 SNEGSKA (reference sequence). The CDR3 extends over 12 amino acids. The CDR3 protein is CSASLMNTEAFF. The DNA for the CDR3 is TGCAGTGCTAGCCTCATGAACACTGAAGCTTTCTTT.

This clonotype has more than one count but fewer than ten. This CDR3 reads CASSFVASGTYEQYF. The CDR3 DNA sequence: TGTGCCAGCAGCTTCGTCGCTAGCGGAACCTACGAGCAGTACTTC. The rearrangement joins TRBV7-2 to TRBJ2-7; 7 nucleotides align to TRBD2. The V and J ends lost 3 bases and 2 bases, in that order; junction bases with no gene match: 7. Germline loops: CDR1 SGHTA, CDR2 FQGNSA. The CDR3 runs to 15 residues.

DNA for the CDR3: TGTGCCAGCAGCCAGTTTAACAGGGAAGCTTTCTTT. Translation gives CASSQFNREAFF. This chain joins TRBV7-2 and TRBJ1-1; possibly TRBD1 for D (5 bases). Germline V CDR1 and CDR2: SGHTA, FQGNSA. V was trimmed by 5 bases and J by 8 bases, leaving 12 bases between them. The CDR3 has 12 amino acids.

This sequence joins TRBV5-1 and TRBJ2-6; no firm D call. The CDR3 extends over 16 amino acids. Trimming took off 4 bases at V and 0 bases at J, with 11 bases between the two ends. CDR1 SGHRS and CDR2 YFSETQ come from the germline V gene. The CDR3 here is CASSLGRNSGANVLTF. The DNA for the CDR3 is TGCGCCAGCAGCCTCGGACGGAACTCTGGGGCCAACGTCCTGACTTTC.

This clonotype appeared many times. The V gene is TRBV7-9, the J gene TRBJ2-1; the match to TRBD2 covers 7 bases. This CDR3 has 15 residues. Looked up from germline, CDR1 is SEHNR and CDR2 is FQNEAQ (reference sequence). The V gene end was trimmed by 4 bases and the J gene end by 3 bases; junction bases not matched to a gene: 6. The CDR3 DNA follows: TGTGCCAGCAGCTCACGGGGGGTCGGCTACAATGAGCAGTTCTTC. Its protein product is CASSSRGVGYNEQFF.

The genes are TRBV12-3 or TRBV12-4 and TRBJ2-2; either TRBD1 or TRBD2 may supply D (5 bases each). The CDR3 covers 14 residues. Trimming shortened V by 3 bases and J by 4 bases, and 9 bases separated the two germline ends. The CDR3 DNA reads TGTGCCAGCAGTTTTCGGGACGGCACCGGGGAGCTGTTTTTT. Its protein product is CASSFRDGTGELFF.

The chain combines TRBV5-1 with TRBJ1-1, with 8 bases aligning to TRBD1. The CDR3 spans 16 residues. V lost 4 bases to trimming and J lost 0 bases; unmatched junction nucleotides: 8. The germline V gene encodes CDR1 SGHRS and CDR2 YFSETQ. The CDR3 region is CASSRVGTGLNTEAFF. Here the CDR3 DNA reads TGCGCCAGCAGCCGCGTCGGGACAGGACTGAACACTGAAGCTTTCTTT.

V gene TRBV12-3 or TRBV12-4 combines with J gene TRBJ1-5, with D perhaps matching TRBD1 (6 bases). This CDR3 is 15 amino acids long. Trimming took off 8 bases at V and 9 bases at J, with 23 bases between the two ends. The CDR3 nucleotides are TGTGCCAGCGGGATACAGGGCGCCCTGCATGGGCCCCAGCATTTT. This gives the protein CASGIQGALHGPQHF.

This clonotype showed up just a few times. The rearrangement uses TRBV10-1 and TRBJ2-3; TRBD1 matches 10 bases. J was trimmed by 4 bases and V by 4 bases; bases with no gene match: 8. The CDR3 consists of 16 residues. The germline V gene encodes CDR1 WNHNN and CDR2 SYGVQD (reference sequence). CDR3 sequence: CASSGGQGVGPDTQYF. CDR3 bases: TGCGCCAGCAGTGGCGGACAGGGGGTCGGTCCAGATACGCAGTATTTT.